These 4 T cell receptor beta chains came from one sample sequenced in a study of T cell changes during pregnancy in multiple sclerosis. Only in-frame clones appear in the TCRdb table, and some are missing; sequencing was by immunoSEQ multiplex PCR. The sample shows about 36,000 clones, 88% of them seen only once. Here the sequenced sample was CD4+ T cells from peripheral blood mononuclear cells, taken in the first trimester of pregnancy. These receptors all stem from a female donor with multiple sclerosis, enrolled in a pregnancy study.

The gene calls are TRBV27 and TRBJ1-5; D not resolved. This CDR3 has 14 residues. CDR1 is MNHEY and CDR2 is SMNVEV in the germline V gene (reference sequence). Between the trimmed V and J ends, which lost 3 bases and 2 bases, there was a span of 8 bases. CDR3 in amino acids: CASSFRQGNQPQHF. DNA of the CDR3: TGTGCCAGCAGTTTTCGGCAGGGCAATCAGCCCCAGCATTTT.

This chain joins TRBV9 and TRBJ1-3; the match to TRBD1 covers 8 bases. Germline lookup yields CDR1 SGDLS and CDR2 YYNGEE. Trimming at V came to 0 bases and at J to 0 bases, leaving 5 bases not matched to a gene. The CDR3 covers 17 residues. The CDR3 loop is CASSVGQGASSGNTIYF. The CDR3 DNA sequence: TGTGCCAGCAGCGTAGGCCAGGGGGCTAGCTCTGGAAACACCATATATTTT.

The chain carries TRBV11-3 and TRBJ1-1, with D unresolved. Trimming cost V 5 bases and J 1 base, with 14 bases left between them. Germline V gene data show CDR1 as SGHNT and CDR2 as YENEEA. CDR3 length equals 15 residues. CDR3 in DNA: TGTGCCAGCAGCCCCGGCGGGCTGCGGAACACTGAAGCTTTCTTT. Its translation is CASSPGGLRNTEAFF.

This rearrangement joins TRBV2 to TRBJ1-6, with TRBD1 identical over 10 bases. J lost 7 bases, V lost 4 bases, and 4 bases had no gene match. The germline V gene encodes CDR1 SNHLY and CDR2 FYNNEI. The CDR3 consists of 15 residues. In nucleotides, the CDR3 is TGTGCCAGCAGTGCAAGGGACAGGGGAAATTCACCCCTCCACTTT. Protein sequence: CASSARDRGNSPLHF. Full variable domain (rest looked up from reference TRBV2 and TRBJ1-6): EPEVTQTPSHQVTQMGQEVILRCVPISNHLYFYWYRQILGQKVEFLVSFYNNEISEKSEIFDDQFSVERPDGSNFTLKIRSTKLEDSAMYFCASSARDRGNSPLHFGNGTRLTVT.